Shown below are 14 T cell receptor beta chains from a single sample sequenced in a study of blood T cell repertoires in COVID-19. The method was immunoSEQ multiplex PCR; TCRdb's version includes in-frame clones alone and lacks a portion of them. The sample holds tens of thousands of clones, around 82% seen once. Sequenced sample: peripheral blood. These receptors all come from a man between 50 and 59 years old with active or convalescent COVID-19.

This clone occurred once. This chain links TRBV24-1 with TRBJ2-1; 9 nucleotides line up with TRBD1. Germline loops: CDR1 KGHDR, CDR2 SFDVKD. CDR3 length: 15 amino acids. Germline trimming cut 5 bases from V and 9 bases from J; bases unmatched to any gene: 10. CDR3 sequence: CATSGRTGDLGEQFF. The DNA for the CDR3 is TGTGCCACCAGTGGGAGGACAGGGGACCTTGGTGAGCAGTTCTTC.

This clone has a single count. The J gene is TRBJ2-5, the V gene TRBV2, with 10 bases fitting TRBD1. CDR1 SNHLY and CDR2 FYNNEI come from the germline V gene. The length of the CDR3 is 16 residues. The V and J ends lost 6 bases and 0 bases, in that order; junction bases with no gene match: 7. The CDR3 bases are TGTGCCAGCAGATTTGCGGGACAGGGGAACCAAGAGACCCAGTACTTC. Encoded protein: CASRFAGQGNQETQYF. The full variable domain, in which reference TRBV2 and TRBJ2-5 provide the parts outside the CDR3, is EPEVTQTPSHQVTQMGQEVILRCVPISNHLYFYWYRQILGQKVEFLVSFYNNEISEKSEIFDDQFSVERPDGSNFTLKIRSTKLEDSAMYFCASRFAGQGNQETQYFGPGTRLLVL.

This sequence joins TRBV2 and TRBJ1-4, with D perhaps TRBD1 (6 bases). The CDR3 contains 14 residues. V gave up 7 bases and J gave up 7 bases, with 16 bases separating them. Looked up from germline, CDR1 is SNHLY and CDR2 is FYNNEI. CDR3 sequence: CASNPDLGGEKLFF. Written as DNA, the CDR3 is TGTGCCAGCAACCCGGACTTAGGGGGTGAAAAACTGTTTTTT. The whole variable domain, remainder taken from reference TRBV2 and TRBJ1-4, is EPEVTQTPSHQVTQMGQEVILRCVPISNHLYFYWYRQILGQKVEFLVSFYNNEISEKSEIFDDQFSVERPDGSNFTLKIRSTKLEDSAMYFCASNPDLGGEKLFFGSGTQLSVL.

V gene TRBV5-4 combines with J gene TRBJ1-2, with TRBD1 identical over 9 bases. CDR1 and CDR2 (germline): SGHNT, YYREEE (reference sequence). The CDR3 has 15 residues. Germline trimming cut 2 bases from V and 2 bases from J; bases unmatched to any gene: 4. The CDR3 loop is CASSFRQGVNYGYTF. CDR3 nucleotide sequence: TGTGCCAGCAGCTTTCGACAGGGGGTAAACTATGGCTACACCTTC. The whole variable domain, remainder taken from reference TRBV5-4 and TRBJ1-2, is ETGVTQSPTHLIKTRGQQVTLRCSSQSGHNTVSWYQQALGQGPQFIFQYYREEENGRGNFPPRFSGLQFPNYSSELNVNALELDDSALYLCASSFRQGVNYGYTFGSGTRLTVV.

The chain carries TRBV4-3 and TRBJ2-7; 9 bases align to TRBD1. Germline V gene data show CDR1 as LGHNA and CDR2 as YSLEER. The CDR3 sequence is 18 residues long. J was trimmed by 6 bases and V by 4 bases; bases with no gene match: 19. The CDR3 DNA reads as TGCGCCAGCAGCCTCTCATTAGGGTCGGGCGGGACAGGGCTCGAGCAGTACTTC. Translating it yields CASSLSLGSGGTGLEQYF.

The rearrangement links TRBV3-1 (or the pseudogene TRBV3-2) to TRBJ1-1, with D possibly TRBD1 on 6 matching bases. Germline CDR1 is LGHDT and CDR2 is YNNKEL (reference sequence). Trimming cost V 3 bases and J 4 bases, with 12 bases left between them. The CDR3 sequence is 14 residues long. The CDR3 spells CASSQGAPATEAFF. CDR3 nucleotide sequence: TGTGCCAGCAGCCAGGGGGCGCCGGCCACTGAAGCTTTCTTT.

The chain uses TRBV10-3 and TRBJ1-6, with 12 bases lining up with TRBD1. V lost 3 bases to trimming and J lost 8 bases; unmatched junction nucleotides: 11. Per germline, CDR1 ENHRY and CDR2 SYGVKD. The CDR3 is 18 amino acids. The CDR3 is CAISESGTGGRNDSPLHF. CDR3 nucleotide sequence: TGTGCCATCAGTGAATCCGGGACAGGGGGCAGGAATGATTCACCCCTCCACTTT.

V usage is TRBV3-1 (or the pseudogene TRBV3-2) and J usage is TRBJ2-6, with a weak D call TRBD2 (6 bases). V was trimmed by 0 bases and J by 3 bases, leaving 9 bases between them. The CDR3 totals 16 residues. Germline CDR1 and CDR2: LGHDT and YNNKEL (reference sequence). This chain's CDR3 is CASSQDWGVGANVLTF. The CDR3 DNA follows: TGTGCCAGCAGCCAAGATTGGGGGGTTGGGGCCAACGTCCTGACTTTC.

This clone was detected a few times. The V and J genes are TRBV3-1 (or the pseudogene TRBV3-2) and TRBJ1-2; 8 positions agree with TRBD1. Germline V gene sequence: CDR1 LGHDT, CDR2 YNNKEL (reference sequence). V lost 4 bases to trimming and J lost 3 bases; unmatched junction nucleotides: 7. This CDR3 contains 15 residues. The CDR3 region is CASSPGQGLDYGYTF. The CDR3 nucleotides read TGTGCCAGCAGCCCCGGACAGGGCTTAGACTATGGCTACACCTTC.

The chain carries TRBV4-3 and TRBJ2-5, with 13 bases aligning to TRBD2. V shed 1 base and J 7 bases; nucleotides not matched to a gene: 12. Germline V gene lookup returns CDR1 LGHNA and CDR2 YSLEER. There are 18 residues in the CDR3. CDR3 DNA sequence: TGCGCCAGCAGCCAAGTGGTGACTAGCGGGGGGAAAGCATGGACCCAGTACTTC. It encodes CASSQVVTSGGKAWTQYF.

This clone was found once. The CDR3 here is CASSLNNQPQHF. CDR3 in DNA: TGTGCCAGCAGCCTAAACAATCAGCCCCAGCATTTT. The chain combines TRBV3-1 (or the pseudogene TRBV3-2) with TRBJ1-5; no firm D call. Germline CDR1 reads LGHDT; CDR2 reads YNNKEL (reference sequence). V shed 4 bases and J shed 3 bases, with 4 bases lying between them. The CDR3 consists of 12 residues.

This rearrangement joins TRBV7-9 to TRBJ1-2; D unclear. The CDR3 is made up of 12 amino acids. Deletions cut 5 bases from V and 3 bases from J, with 7 bases between. The germline CDR1 and CDR2 sequences are SEHNR and FQNEAQ (reference sequence). This chain's CDR3 is CASSPYDYGYTF. CDR3 DNA sequence: TGTGCCAGCAGCCCCTATGACTATGGCTACACCTTC.

The chain employs TRBV6-5 and TRBJ2-3; 9 bases match TRBD1. V dropped 6 bases and J dropped 5; count of bases not matched to a gene: 6. CDR1 MNHEY and CDR2 SVGAGI come from the germline V gene. The CDR3 is 14 residues long. CDR3 residues: CASRQGAGVDTQYF. DNA of the CDR3: TGTGCCAGCAGACAGGGGGCGGGGGTAGATACGCAGTATTTT.

The V and J genes are TRBV7-9 and TRBJ2-7; D is undetermined. The CDR3 extends over 13 amino acids. V shed 1 base and J shed 8 bases, with 12 bases lying between them. CDR1 SEHNR and CDR2 FQNEAQ come from the germline V gene (reference sequence). The CDR3 DNA reads TGTGCCAGCAGCTTAGGCCAGACTGAAAAGCAGTACGTC. Protein product: CASSLGQTEKQYV.